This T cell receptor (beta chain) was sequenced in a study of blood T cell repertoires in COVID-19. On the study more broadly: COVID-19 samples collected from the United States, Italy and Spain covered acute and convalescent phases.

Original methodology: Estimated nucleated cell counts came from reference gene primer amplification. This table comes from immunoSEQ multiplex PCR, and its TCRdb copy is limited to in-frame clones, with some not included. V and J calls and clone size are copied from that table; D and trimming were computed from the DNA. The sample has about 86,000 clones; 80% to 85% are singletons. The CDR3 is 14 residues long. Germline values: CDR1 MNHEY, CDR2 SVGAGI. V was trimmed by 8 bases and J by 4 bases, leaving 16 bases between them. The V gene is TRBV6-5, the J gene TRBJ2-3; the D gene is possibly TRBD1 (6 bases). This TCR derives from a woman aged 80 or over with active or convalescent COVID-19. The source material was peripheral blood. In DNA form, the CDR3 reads TGTGCCAGCCAAGGGACATACAGATCAGATACGCAGTATTTT. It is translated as CASQGTYRSDTQYF.